This T cell receptor (beta chain) was recorded in a study of shared clonotypes between healthy human individuals (dated by TCRdb to 2018 to 2020). About the investigation overall: Three men and two women, aged 18 to 49 years, made up the cohort. For each donor, CD4 naive and CD4 memory were each run on three plates, CD8 naive on two plates, and CD8 memory on one plate. Blood TCR repertoires of about five healthy adults were deeply sequenced to estimate repertoire size and the extent of clonotype sharing between individuals. Libraries were prepared and TCR repertoires were sequenced by different laboratories using diverse techniques, in order to increase sequencing depth and limit assay-specific biases. Between about 0.94 and 8.9 billion PBMCs per donor were obtained by leukapheresis.

Donors were healthy HIV-negative adults with no recently reported acute infections or vaccinations. Every donor was a Caucasian adult residing in Nashville, Tennessee, USA. CD4+ T cells were enriched by magnetic negative selection, after which naive cells were positively selected on CD45RA and the negative fraction was taken as the memory subset. Blood was collected by leukapheresis, and PBMCs were isolated by Ficoll-Histopaque density gradient centrifugation and then cryopreserved in liquid nitrogen vapor phase. Analytical flow cytometry was used to check the purity and quantity of each magnetically sorted T cell population. Genomic DNA was isolated from every sorted fraction and measured by UV absorbance on a Nanodrop 2000c. Reading the germline V gene gives CDR1 SGHRS and CDR2 YFSETQ. Reading from cysteine to phenylalanine, the CDR3 counts 15 amino acids. The retained sequence is limited to the CDR3, 45 bases, with the frame set at the first base. V and J are truncated by 3 bases and 0 bases respectively, leaving an intervening sequence of 13 bases.

Using the deep immunoSEQ assay, TCR CDR3 regions were amplified from genomic DNA by multiplex PCR. Genomic DNA extracted from each cell subset was distributed evenly over all wells of several immunoSEQ 96-well plates, and each plate served as one replicate. For sorted subsets, each replicate PCR was loaded with about 200 ng genomic DNA, equivalent to 30,000 to 35,000 T cell genomes. The purified libraries were quantified using a Qubit 3.0 fluorometer, sized with a Bioanalyzer 2100, and then quantified again using the KAPA Library Quantification kit. Every immunoSEQ 96-well plate was sequenced on a dedicated single-read 150-cycle Illumina NextSeq 550 flow cell. The source study handled its data this way. Because the immunoSEQ output included only junctional sequences and no quality scores, the filtering could not be the same as the filtering used for full-length reads. Sequences were annotated with PyIR, a Python wrapper for IgBLAST v1.9, using IMGT germline references to assign V/J genes and CDR3. Any read was removed if the V/J assignment was weak (E-value above 1e-6), the CDR3 was missing, or the read contained stop codons, out-of-frame junctions, or ambiguous translated residues. V3J clonotypes were defined as sequences sharing the same inferred V gene, J gene, and CDR3 amino acid sequence. Percentage overlap between repertoires was computed as shared unique clonotypes divided by the size of the smaller repertoire. Richness of each repertoire was evaluated using RTK rarefaction, the Chao1 estimator, and Recon v2.1 estimates of unobserved clonotypes. Generation probabilities for all TCRbeta clonotypes obtained by the gDNA method from a handful of donors were computed using OLGA. As stored in TCRdb, this immuneACCESS dataset retains in-frame rearrangements with V and J assigned. A fraction of the clones does not appear; measured against another copy, unresolved V genes explain less than half of the discrepancy, and the remainder lacks a known reason. That table is the source of V, J and clone size, and D and trimming were worked out from the DNA. The sample table holds approximately 2.3 million clones, of which about 92% were seen once. The ten most abundant clones make up 0.39% of the sample.

With respect to this clone: The antigen this receptor binds is unknown. Per-base qualities were not stored, and no clone one base away is much larger.

On the study overall, not on this receptor specifically: Rarefaction of sorted-subset datasets indicated incomplete sequencing despite the large sequencing depth. Across a few donors, around 5.4% of naive CD4, roughly 3.8% of naive CD8, about 2.3% of memory CD4, and approximately 0.4% of memory CD8 clonotypes were shared. Pairwise subsampling indicated that sequencing depth was expected to affect the degree of clonotype sharing among donors. Larger estimated clonotype richness was generally found for naive subsets than for memory subsets. Higher generation probabilities were observed for clonotypes shared by all four sorted-subset donors than for non-shared clonotypes. The small number of donors limited the genetic and exposure-history diversity represented. Sampling was restricted to blood, and TCR repertoires in tissue are likely to differ from TCR repertoires in blood.

Input material: naive CD4+ T cells from PBMCs. Taken with the paper, the label for cell subset or site translates to: CD45RA+ positively selected. This receptor was taken from a man younger than 35 in good health. Some clones in this sample may be carry-over from other donors' samples. Recombination connected TRBV5-1 to TRBJ2-7; the D gene is unclear. DNA sequence: TGCGCCAGCAGCTCGCAGACTCGAAGCTCCTACGAGCAGTACTTC. Its protein is CASSSQTRSSYEQYF.